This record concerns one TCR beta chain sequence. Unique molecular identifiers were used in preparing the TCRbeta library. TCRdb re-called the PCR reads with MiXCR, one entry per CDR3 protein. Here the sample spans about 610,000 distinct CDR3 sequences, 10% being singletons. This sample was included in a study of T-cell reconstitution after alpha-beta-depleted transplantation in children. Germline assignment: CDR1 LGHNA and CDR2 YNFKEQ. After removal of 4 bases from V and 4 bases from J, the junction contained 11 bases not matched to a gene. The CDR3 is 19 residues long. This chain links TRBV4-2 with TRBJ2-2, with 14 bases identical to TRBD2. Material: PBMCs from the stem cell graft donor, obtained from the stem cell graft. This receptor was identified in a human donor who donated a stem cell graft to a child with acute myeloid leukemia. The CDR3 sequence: CASSPAGLAGEIGTGELFF. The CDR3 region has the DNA TGTGCCAGCAGCCCTGCGGGACTAGCGGGAGAGATTGGCACCGGGGAGCTGTTTTTT.